This TCR beta chain appears in the sequencing data of a study of a mutant IDH1 vaccine in newly diagnosed glioma. As for the study in general: Of treated patients, 62.5% were men and roughly 40% women, averaging around 42 years. The therapy given earlier, which was standard therapy, consisted of radiotherapy, temozolomide, or both, and most of the patients received both.

This CDR3 contains 13 residues. CDR1 and CDR2 (germline): SGHRS, YFSETQ. The V end lost 2 bases, the J end lost 0 bases, and 6 bases lay between the germline ends. The table came from immunoSEQ multiplex PCR; TCRdb's copy has only in-frame clones and leaves some out. Here the sample spans 90,000 to 100,000 clones, 80% to 90% being singletons. Time point reported: baseline, week 1 (first vaccination visit). Treatment meaning: pre-vaccination baseline after standard-of-care therapy. Each of the donors came in with new WHO grade 3 or 4 astrocytomas that were IDH1-mutant and ATRX-lost. This clone has just one count. Its antigen is not known. Study-wide results and caveats: Patients showed vaccine-induced immune responses at a rate of approximately 92%.

The clonotype was recovered from a woman aged 45 to 65 with glioma. The specimen was PBMCs, collected from a glioma patient treated with radiotherapy, temozolomide or both. The V call is TRBV5-1, the J call TRBJ2-7; D gene unclear. The CDR3 DNA reads as TGCGCCAGCAGCTTTGGGCTCTCCTACGAGCAGTACTTC. Translated, it gives CASSFGLSYEQYF.